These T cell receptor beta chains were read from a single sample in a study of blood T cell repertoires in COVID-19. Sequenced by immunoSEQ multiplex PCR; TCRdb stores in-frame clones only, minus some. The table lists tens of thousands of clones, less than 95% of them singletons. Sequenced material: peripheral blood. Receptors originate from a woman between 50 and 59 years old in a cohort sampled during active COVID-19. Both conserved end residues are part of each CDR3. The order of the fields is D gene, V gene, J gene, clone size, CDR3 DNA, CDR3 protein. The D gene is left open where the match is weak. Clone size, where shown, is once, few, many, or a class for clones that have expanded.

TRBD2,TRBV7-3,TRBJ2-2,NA,TGTGCCAGCAGTCCGGGACTAACCAACACCGGGGAGCTGTTTTTT,CASSPGLTNTGELFF
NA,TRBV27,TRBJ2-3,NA,TGTGCCAGCAGTTTATCCCGGGGTGGGTCAGATACGCAGTATTTT,CASSLSRGGSDTQYF
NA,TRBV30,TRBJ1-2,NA,TGTGCCTGGAGTGTACTCATCCCCGAGGGCTACACCTTC,CAWSVLIPEGYTF
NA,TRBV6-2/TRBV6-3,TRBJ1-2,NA,TGTGCCAGCAGTTCCCCTCCGCAGGGGAACTATGGCTACACCTTC,CASSSPPQGNYGYTF
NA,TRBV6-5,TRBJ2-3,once,TGTGCCAGCAGTTACTTACTTTGGGATACGCAGTATTTT,CASSYLLWDTQYF
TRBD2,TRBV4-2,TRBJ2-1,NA,TGTGCCAGCAGCCAACTAGCGGATGAGCAGTTCTTC,CASSQLADEQFF
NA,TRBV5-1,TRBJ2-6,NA,TGCGCCAGCAGCACAGGACAGCGAGACTCTGGGGCCAACGTCCTGACTTTC,CASSTGQRDSGANVLTF
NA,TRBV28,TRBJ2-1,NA,TGTGCCAGCAGTTTTAGCGCCTACAATGAGCAGTTCTTC,CASSFSAYNEQFF
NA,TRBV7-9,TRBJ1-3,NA,TGTGCCAGCAGCTTAGAATCAGGGGCCGGAAACACCATATATTTT,CASSLESGAGNTIYF
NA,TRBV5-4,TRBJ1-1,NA,TGTGCCAGCAGCCCCCGGACCTCCGGAGGCACTGAAGCTTTCTTT,CASSPRTSGGTEAFF
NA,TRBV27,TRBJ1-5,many,TGTGCCAGCAGTTTTTCGGGAGAGGGCCAGCCCCAGCATTTT,CASSFSGEGQPQHF
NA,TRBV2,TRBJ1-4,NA,TGTGCCAGCAGTGCCAGTCTTGCAACTAATGAAAAACTGTTTTTT,CASSASLATNEKLFF
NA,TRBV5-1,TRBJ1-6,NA,TGCGCCAGCAGCTTGGCTGGGGAGAATTCACCCCTCCACTTT,CASSLAGENSPLHF
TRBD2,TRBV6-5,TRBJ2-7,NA,TGTGCCAGCAGTTACTCGGCTAGCGGGCCCTCCTACGAGCAGTACTTC,CASSYSASGPSYEQYF
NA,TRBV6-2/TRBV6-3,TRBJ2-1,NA,TGTGCCAGCAGTCAGGGCAATGAGCAGTTCTTC,CASSQGNEQFF
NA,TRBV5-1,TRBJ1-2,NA,TGCGCCAGCAGCTTGGCTTTGTCAGTCTATGGCTACACCTTC,CASSLALSVYGYTF
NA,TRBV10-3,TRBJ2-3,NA,TGTGCCATCAGTGGGGGGCTAGCGGACGTGCCGCAGTATTTT,CAISGGLADVPQYF
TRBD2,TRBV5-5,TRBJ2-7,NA,TGTGCCAGCAGCTTTGCGGGGGACGAGCAGTACTTC,CASSFAGDEQYF
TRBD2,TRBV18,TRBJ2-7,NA,TGTGCCAGCTCCCAGGGCGGGGGTTACTACGAGCAGTACTTC,CASSQGGGYYEQYF
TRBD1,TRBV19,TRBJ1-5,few,TGTGCCAGTAGTATGCTAGGGGGCCGAAGCAATCAGCCCCAGCATTTT,CASSMLGGRSNQPQHF
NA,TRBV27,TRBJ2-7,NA,TGTGCCAGCAGCGATAGCGGTCCCTACGAGCAGTACTTC,CASSDSGPYEQYF
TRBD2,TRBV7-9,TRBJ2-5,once,TGTGCCAGCAGCTTACTGACTAGCGATGCGACCCAGTACTTC,CASSLLTSDATQYF
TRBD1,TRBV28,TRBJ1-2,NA,TGTGCCAGCAGTCGACAGGGGGGGATTCTAAACTATGGCTACACCTTC,CASSRQGGILNYGYTF
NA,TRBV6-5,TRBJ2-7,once,TGTGCCAGCGGGCCGGGGGTCTCGTTCTACGAGCAGTACTTC,CASGPGVSFYEQYF
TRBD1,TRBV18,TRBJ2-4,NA,TGTGCCAGCTCACTGGACAGGGCCGGGGACATTCAGTACTTC,CASSLDRAGDIQYF
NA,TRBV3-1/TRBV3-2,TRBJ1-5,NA,TGTGCCAGCAGTTCAGGGCGGCCAGGGGATCAGCCCCAGCATTTT,CASSSGRPGDQPQHF
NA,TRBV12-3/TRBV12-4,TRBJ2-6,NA,TGTGCCAGCAGTTTTGAGGGGGCCAACGTCCTGACTTTC,CASSFEGANVLTF
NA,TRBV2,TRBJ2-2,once,TGTGCCAGCAGTGAAAGGGGCCCGGGGGTGGCCGGGGAGCTGTTTTTT,CASSERGPGVAGELFF
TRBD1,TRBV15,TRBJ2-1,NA,TGTGCCACCAGCTCGGACAGGGGGGGCTACAATGAGCAGTTCTTC,CATSSDRGGYNEQFF
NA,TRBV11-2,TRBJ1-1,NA,TGTGCCAGCAGCTTATTCAGCACTGAAGCTTTCTTT,CASSLFSTEAFF
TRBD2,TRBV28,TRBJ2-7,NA,TGTGCCAGCACGACTAGCGGGTGGTACGAGCAGTACTTC,CASTTSGWYEQYF
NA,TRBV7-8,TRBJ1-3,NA,TGTGCCAGCAGCCTGCGGGCAGGGGCTAATTCTGGAAACACCATATATTTT,CASSLRAGANSGNTIYF